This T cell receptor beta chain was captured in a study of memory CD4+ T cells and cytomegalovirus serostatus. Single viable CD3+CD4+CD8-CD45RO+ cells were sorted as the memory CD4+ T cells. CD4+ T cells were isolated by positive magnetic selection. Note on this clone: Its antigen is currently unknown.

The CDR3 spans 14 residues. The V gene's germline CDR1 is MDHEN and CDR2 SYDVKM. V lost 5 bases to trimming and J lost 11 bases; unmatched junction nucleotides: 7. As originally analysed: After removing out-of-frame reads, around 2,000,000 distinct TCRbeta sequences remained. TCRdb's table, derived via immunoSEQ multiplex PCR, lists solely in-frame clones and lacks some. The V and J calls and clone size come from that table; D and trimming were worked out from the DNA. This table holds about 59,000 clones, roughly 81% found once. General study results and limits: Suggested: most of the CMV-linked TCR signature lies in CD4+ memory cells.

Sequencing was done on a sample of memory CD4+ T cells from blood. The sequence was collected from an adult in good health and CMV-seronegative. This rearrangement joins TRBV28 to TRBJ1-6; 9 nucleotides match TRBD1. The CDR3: CASSPRTGATPLHF. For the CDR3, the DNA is TGTGCCAGCAGTCCCCGGACAGGGGCAACACCCCTCCACTTT.